This TCR beta chain was documented in a study of radiation and T cells in renal cell carcinoma. Between the trimmed V and J ends, which lost 7 bases and 5 bases, there was a span of 13 bases. The germline gives CDR1 SGDLS, CDR2 YYNGEE. This CDR3 contains 14 residues. Profiling relied on immunoSEQ multiplex PCR, and the TCRdb table lists in-frame clones only, not all of them. The sample lists fewer than 150,000 clones, more than 75% occurring once. As for time point: blood 2 weeks post-SBRT. Treatment given: 15 Gy SBRT to primary tumor, nephrectomy 4 weeks later. Sequenced material: blood, taken from a patient whose treatment included radiotherapy and nephrectomy. The gene calls are TRBV9 and TRBJ1-6, with a tentative D call TRBD1 (5 bases). The receptor's source is a woman in her sixties or seventies with renal cell carcinoma. CDR3 amino acids: CASAPGPNNSPLHF. The CDR3 coding sequence is TGTGCCAGCGCCCCGGGGCCCAATAATTCACCCCTCCACTTT.